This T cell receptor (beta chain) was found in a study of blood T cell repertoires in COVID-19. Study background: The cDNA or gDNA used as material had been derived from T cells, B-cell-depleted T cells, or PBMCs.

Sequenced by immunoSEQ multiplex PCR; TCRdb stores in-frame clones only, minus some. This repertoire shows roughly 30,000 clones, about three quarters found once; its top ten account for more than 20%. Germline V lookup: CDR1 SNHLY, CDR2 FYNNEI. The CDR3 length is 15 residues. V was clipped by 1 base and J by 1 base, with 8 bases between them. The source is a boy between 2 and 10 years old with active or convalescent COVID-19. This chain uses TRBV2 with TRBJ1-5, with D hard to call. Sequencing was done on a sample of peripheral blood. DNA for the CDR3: TGTGCCAGCAGTGAAGTAACCACAAGCAATCAGCCCCAGCATTTT. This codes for CASSEVTTSNQPQHF.